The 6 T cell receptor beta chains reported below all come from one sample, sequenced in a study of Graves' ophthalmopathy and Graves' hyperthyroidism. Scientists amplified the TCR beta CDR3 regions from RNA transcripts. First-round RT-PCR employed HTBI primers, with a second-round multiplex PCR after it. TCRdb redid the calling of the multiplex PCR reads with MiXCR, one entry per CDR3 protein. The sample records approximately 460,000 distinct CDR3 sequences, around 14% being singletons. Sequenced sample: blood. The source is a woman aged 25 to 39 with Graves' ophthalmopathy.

This CDR3 reads CASSEGRVGYTF. The CDR3 DNA sequence: TGTGCCAGCAGTGAAGGCCGCGTGGGCTACACCTTC. The rearrangement links TRBV25-1 to TRBJ1-2, with D unclear. Trimming took off 2 bases at V and 8 bases at J, with 9 bases between the two ends. There are 12 residues in the CDR3. The germline V gene has CDR1 MGHDK and CDR2 SYGVNS.

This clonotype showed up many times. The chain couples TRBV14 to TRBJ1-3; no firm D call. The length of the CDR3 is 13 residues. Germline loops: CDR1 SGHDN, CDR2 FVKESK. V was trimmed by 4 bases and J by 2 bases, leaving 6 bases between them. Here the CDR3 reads CASSPGPGNTIYF. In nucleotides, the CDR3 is TGTGCCAGCAGCCCCGGACCTGGAAACACCATATATTTT.

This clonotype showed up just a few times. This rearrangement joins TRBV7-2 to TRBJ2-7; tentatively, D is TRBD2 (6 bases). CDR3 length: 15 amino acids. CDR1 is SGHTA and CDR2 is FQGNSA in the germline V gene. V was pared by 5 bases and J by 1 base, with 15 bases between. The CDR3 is CASSLHGGASYEQYF. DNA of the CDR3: TGTGCCAGCAGCCTCCACGGAGGGGCTTCCTACGAGCAGTACTTC.

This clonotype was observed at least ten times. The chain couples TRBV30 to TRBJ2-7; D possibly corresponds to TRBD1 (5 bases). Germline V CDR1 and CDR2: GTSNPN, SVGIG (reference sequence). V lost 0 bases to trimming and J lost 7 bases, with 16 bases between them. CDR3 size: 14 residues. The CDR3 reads CAWSVPGQGGEQYF. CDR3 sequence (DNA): TGTGCCTGGAGTGTACCCGGTCAGGGCGGAGAGCAGTACTTC.

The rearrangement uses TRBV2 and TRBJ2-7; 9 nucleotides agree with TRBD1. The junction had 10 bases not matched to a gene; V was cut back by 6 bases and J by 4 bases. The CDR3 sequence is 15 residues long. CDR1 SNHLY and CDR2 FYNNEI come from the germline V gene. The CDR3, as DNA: TGTGCCAGCAGGCCATCCGGGACAGGGTTATACGAGCAGTACTTC. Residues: CASRPSGTGLYEQYF.

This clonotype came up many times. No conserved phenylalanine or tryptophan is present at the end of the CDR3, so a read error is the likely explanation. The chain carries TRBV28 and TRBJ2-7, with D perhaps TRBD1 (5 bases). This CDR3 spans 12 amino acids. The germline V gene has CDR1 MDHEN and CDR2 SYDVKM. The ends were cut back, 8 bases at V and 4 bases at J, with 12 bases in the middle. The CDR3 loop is CASESGMYEQYL. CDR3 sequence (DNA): TGTGCCAGCGAGTCAGGGATGTACGAGCAGTACCTC.